This TCR beta chain was sequenced during a study of blood T cell repertoires in COVID-19. How the authors handled the data: Estimates of nucleated cell counts were drawn from the amplification of reference gene primers. Libraries were prepared by immunoSEQ multiplex PCR; TCRdb keeps only in-frame clonotypes and omits some of them. The V and J calls and clone size are taken from that table; D and trimming were inferred from the DNA. The data hold 300,000 to 350,000 clones, with more than 70% observed a single time. Seattle researchers signed up patients amid active infection and tracked them longitudinally. With V trimmed by 9 bases and J by 6 bases, 4 bases remained unmatched. This CDR3 region has 12 residues. Germline V gives CDR1 KGHDR, CDR2 SFDVKD.

The sample was peripheral blood. The TCR comes from a woman aged 70 to 79 with COVID-19, enrolled during active disease. The V and J genes are TRBV24-1 and TRBJ1-1, with TRBD1 matching 9 bases. CDR3 amino acids: CATGQGLSEAFF. DNA of the CDR3: TGTGCCACCGGACAGGGGCTCTCTGAAGCTTTCTTT.